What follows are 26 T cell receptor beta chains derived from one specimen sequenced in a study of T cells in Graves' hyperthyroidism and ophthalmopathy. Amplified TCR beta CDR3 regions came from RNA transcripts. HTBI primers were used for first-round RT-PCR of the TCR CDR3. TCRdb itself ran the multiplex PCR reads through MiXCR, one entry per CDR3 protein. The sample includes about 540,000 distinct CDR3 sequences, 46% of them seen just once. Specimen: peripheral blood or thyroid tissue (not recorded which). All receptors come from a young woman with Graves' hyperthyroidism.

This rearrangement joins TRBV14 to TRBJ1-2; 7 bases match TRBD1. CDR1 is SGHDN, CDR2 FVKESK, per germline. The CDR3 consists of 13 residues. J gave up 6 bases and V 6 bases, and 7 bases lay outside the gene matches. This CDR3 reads CASRTGTANGYTF. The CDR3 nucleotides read TGTGCCAGCAGGACCGGGACAGCAAATGGCTACACCTTC.

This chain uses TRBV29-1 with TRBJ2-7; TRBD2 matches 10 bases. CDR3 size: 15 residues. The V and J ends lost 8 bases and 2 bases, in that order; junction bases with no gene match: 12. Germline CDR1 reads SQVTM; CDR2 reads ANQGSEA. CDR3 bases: TGCAGCTTAGGTCTAGCGGGAGTTTTGACCTACGAGCAGTACTTC. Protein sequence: CSLGLAGVLTYEQYF.

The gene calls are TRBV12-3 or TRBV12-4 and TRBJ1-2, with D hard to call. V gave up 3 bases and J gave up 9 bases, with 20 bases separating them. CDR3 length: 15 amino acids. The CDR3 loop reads CASSLEHFLGWSYTF. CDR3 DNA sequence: TGTGCCAGCAGTTTGGAGCACTTTTTAGGTTGGAGCTACACCTTC.

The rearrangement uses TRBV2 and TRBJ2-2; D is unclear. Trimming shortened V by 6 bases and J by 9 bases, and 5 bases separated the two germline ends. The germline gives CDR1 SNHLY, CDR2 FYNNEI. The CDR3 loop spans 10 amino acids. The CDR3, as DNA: TGTGCCAGCAGCTTACGGGAGCTGTTTTTT. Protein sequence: CASSLRELFF. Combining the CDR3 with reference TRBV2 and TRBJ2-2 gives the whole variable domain EPEVTQTPSHQVTQMGQEVILRCVPISNHLYFYWYRQILGQKVEFLVSFYNNEISEKSEIFDDQFSVERPDGSNFTLKIRSTKLEDSAMYFCASSLRELFFGEGSRLTVL.

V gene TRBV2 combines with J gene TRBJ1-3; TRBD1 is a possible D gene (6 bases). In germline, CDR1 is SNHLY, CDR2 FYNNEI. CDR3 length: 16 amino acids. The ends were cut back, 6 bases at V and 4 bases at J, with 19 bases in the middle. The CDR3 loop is CASRSGQMATGNTIYF. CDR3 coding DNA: TGTGCCAGCAGGTCGGGACAAATGGCAACAGGAAACACCATATATTTT.

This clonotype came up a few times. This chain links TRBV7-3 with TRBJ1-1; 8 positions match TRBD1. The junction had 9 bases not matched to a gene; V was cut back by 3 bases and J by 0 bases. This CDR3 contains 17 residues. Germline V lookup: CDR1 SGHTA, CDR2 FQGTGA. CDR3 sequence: CASSFPDRVHMNTEAFF. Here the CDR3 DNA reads TGTGCCAGCAGCTTCCCGGACAGGGTACACATGAACACTGAAGCTTTCTTT.

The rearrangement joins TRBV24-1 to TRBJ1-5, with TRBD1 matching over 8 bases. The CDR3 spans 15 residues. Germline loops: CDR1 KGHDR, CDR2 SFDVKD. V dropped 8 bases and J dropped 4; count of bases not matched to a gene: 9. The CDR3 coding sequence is TGTGCCACCAACACCAGGACAGGGAGGAATCAGCCCCAGCATTTT. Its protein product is CATNTRTGRNQPQHF.

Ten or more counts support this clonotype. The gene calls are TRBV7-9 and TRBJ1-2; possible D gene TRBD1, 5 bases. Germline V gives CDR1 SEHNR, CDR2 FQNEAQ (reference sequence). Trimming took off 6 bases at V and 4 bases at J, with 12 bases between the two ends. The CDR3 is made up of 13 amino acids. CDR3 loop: CASRRGQGYGYTF. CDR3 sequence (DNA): TGTGCCAGCAGGAGGGGCCAGGGCTATGGCTACACCTTC.

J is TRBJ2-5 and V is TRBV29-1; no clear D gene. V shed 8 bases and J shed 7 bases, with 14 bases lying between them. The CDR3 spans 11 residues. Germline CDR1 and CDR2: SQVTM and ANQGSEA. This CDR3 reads CSQVGWATQYF. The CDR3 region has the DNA TGCAGCCAAGTTGGCTGGGCGACCCAGTACTTC.

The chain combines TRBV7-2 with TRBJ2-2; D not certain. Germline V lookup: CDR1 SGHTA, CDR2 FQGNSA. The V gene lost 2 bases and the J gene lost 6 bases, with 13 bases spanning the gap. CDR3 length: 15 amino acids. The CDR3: CASSLSLLMAGELFF. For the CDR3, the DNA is TGTGCCAGCAGCTTAAGCCTCCTTATGGCCGGGGAGCTGTTTTTT.

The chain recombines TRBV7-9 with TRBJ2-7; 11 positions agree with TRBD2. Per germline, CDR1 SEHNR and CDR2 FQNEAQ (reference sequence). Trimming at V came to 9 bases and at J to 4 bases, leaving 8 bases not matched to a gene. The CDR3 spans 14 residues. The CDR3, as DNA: TGTGCCAGTAGCAGACTAGCGGGAAAGTACGAGCAGTACTTC. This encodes CASSRLAGKYEQYF.

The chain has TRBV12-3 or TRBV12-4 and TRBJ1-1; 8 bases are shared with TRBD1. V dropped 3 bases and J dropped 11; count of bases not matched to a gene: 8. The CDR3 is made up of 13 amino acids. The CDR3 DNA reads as TGTGCCAGCAGTTTGCGGACAGGGAGGCGGGCTTTCTTT. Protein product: CASSLRTGRRAFF.

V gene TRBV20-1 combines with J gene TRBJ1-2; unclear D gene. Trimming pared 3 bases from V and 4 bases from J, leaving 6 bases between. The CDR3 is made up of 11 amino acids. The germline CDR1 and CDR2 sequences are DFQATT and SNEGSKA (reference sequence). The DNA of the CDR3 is TGCAGTGCTAGCGACGGCTATGGCTACACCTTC. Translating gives CSASDGYGYTF.

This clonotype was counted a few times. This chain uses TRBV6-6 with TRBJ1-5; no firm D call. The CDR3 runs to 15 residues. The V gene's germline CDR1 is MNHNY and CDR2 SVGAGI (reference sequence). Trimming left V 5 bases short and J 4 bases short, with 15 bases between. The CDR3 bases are TGTGCCAGCAGTCTGACGACCGCCCGAAATCAGCCCCAGCATTTT. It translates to CASSLTTARNQPQHF.

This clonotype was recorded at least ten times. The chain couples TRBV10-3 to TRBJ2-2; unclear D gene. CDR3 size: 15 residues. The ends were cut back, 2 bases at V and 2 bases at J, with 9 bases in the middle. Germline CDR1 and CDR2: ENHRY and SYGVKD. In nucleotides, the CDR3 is TGTGCCATCAGTGAGGTCGGGCTAAACACCGGGGAGCTGTTTTTT. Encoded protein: CAISEVGLNTGELFF.

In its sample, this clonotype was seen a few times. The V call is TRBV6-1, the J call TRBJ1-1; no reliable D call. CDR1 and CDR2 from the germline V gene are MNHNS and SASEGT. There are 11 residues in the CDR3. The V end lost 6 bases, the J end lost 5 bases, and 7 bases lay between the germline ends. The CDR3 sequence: CASRSGTEAFF. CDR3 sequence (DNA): TGTGCCAGCAGGTCCGGGACTGAAGCTTTCTTT.

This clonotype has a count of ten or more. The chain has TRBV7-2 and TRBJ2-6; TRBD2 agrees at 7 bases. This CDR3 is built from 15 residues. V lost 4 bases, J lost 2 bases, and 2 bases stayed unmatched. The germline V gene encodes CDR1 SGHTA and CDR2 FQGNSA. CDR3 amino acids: CASSWGGTGANVLTF. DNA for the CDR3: TGTGCCAGCAGCTGGGGGGGAACTGGGGCCAACGTCCTGACTTTC.

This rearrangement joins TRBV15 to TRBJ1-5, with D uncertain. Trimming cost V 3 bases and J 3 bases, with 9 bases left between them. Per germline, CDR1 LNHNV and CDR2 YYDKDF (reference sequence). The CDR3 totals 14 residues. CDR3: CATSSFGLNQPQHF. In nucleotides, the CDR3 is TGTGCCACCAGCAGCTTCGGGCTCAATCAGCCCCAGCATTTT. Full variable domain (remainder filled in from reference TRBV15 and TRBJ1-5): DAMVIQNPRYQVTQFGKPVTLSCSQTLNHNVMYWYQQKSSQAPKLLFHYYDKDFNNEADTPDNFQSRRPNTSFCFLDIRSPGLGDTAMYLCATSSFGLNQPQHFGDGTRLSIL.

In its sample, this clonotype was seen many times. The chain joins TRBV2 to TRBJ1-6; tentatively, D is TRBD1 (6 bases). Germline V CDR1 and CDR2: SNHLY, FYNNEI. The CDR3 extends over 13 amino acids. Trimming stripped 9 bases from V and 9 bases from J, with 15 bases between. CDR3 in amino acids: CASLRGAGSPLHF. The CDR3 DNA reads TGTGCCAGTCTCAGGGGCGCAGGTTCACCCCTCCACTTT.

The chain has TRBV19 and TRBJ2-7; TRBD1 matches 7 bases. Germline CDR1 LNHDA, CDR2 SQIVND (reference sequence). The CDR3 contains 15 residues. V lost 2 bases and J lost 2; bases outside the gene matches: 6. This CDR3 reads CASSIFRGQTYEQYF. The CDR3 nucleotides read TGTGCCAGTAGTATATTTAGGGGACAGACCTACGAGCAGTACTTC. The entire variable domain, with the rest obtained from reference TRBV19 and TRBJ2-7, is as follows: DGGITQSPKYLFRKEGQNVTLSCEQNLNHDAMYWYRQDPGQGLRLIYYSQIVNDFQKGDIAEGYSVSREKKESFPLTVTSAQKNPTAFYLCASSIFRGQTYEQYFGPGTRLTVT.

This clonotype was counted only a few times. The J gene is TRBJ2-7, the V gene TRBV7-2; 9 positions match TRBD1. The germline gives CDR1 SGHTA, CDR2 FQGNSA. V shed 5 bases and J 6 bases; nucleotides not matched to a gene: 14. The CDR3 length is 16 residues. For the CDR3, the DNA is TGTGCCAGCAGCCCGCGGACAGGGGCGACATTAGGCGAGCAGTACTTC. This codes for CASSPRTGATLGEQYF.

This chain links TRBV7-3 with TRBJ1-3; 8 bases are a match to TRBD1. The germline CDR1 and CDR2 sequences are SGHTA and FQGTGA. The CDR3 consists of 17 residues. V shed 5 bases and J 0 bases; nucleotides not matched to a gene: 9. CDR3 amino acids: CASSRGRDRISGNTIYF. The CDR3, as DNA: TGTGCCAGCAGCCGAGGGCGGGACAGGATCTCTGGAAACACCATATATTTT.

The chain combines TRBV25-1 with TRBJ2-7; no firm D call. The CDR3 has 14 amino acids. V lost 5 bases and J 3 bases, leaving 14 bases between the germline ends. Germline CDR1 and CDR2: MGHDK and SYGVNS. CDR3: CASSSGPRLYEQYF. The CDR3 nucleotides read TGTGCCAGCAGTTCCGGGCCTCGCCTCTACGAGCAGTACTTC.

CDR3 protein: CASRGRTGQPQHF. The CDR3 DNA is TGTGCCAGCAGAGGTAGGACGGGTCAGCCCCAGCATTTT. This rearrangement joins TRBV12-3 or TRBV12-4 to TRBJ1-5; D is unclear. V was clipped by 6 bases and J by 6 bases, with 12 bases between them. The CDR3 length is 13 residues.

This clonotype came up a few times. The CDR3 DNA sequence: TGTGCCAGCAGTTCCGGGCCCGGGAGGGCGACCCAGTACTTC. It specifies CASSSGPGRATQYF. This chain connects TRBV12-3 or TRBV12-4 to TRBJ2-5; TRBD2 matches 8 bases. CDR3 length: 14 residues. Trimming cost V 4 bases and J 7 bases; bases outside gene matches: 8.

This CDR3 is CASSLASWGSDEKLFF. CDR3 nucleotide sequence: TGTGCCAGCAGCTTAGCGTCTTGGGGGTCGGATGAAAAACTGTTTTTT. The J gene is TRBJ1-4, the V gene TRBV7-9, with a tentative D call TRBD1 (5 bases). The CDR3 is 16 amino acids. Per germline, CDR1 SEHNR and CDR2 FQNEAQ (reference sequence). The V and J ends lost 0 bases and 6 bases respectively, with 14 bases between them.